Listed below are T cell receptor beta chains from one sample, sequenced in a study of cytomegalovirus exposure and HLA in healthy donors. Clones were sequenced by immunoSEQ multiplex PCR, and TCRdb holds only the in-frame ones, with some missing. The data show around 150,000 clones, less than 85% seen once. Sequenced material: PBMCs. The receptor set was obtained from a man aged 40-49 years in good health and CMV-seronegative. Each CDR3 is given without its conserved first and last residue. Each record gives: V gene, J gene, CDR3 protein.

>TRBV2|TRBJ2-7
ASSVSGQGAGSYEQY
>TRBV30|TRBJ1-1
AWNVARNTEAF
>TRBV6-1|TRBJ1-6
ASSESQRLPLH
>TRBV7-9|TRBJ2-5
ASSYTRTGEETQY
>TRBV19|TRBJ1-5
ASSIRDSHSNQPQH
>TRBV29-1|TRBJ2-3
SAEGLAGGPDTQY
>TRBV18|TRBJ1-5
ASSPTGSSNQPQH
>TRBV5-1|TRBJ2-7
ASSYGQGRFYEQY
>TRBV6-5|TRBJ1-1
ASSYSYGVNTEAF
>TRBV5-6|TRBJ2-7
ASSDSYEQY